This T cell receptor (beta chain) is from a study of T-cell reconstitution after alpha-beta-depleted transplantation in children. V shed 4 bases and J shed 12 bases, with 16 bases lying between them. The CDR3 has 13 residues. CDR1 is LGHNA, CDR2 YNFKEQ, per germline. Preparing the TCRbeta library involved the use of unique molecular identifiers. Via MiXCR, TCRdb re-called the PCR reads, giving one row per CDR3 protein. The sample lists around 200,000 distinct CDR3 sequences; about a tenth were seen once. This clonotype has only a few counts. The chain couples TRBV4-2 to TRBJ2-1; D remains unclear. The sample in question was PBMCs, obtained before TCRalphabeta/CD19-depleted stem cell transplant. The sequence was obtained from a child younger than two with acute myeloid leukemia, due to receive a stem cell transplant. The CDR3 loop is CASSPGLPDAQFF. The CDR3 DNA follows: TGTGCCAGCAGCCCTGGGCTCCCGGACGCGCAGTTCTTC.